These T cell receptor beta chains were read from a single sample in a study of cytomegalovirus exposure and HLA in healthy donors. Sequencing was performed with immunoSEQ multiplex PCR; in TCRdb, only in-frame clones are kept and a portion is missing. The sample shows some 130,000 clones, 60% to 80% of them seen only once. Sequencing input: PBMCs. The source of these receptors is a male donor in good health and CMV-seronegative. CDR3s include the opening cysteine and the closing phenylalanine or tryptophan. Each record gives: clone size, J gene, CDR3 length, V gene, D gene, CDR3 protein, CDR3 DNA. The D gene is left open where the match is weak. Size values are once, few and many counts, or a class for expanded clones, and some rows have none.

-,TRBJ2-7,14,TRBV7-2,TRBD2,CASSKGLAGYEQYF,TGTGCCAGCAGCAAGGGACTAGCGGGCTACGAGCAGTACTTC
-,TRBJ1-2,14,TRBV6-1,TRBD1,CASSRGQGSAGYTF,TGTGCCAGCAGTCGGGGACAGGGGTCGGCTGGCTACACCTTC
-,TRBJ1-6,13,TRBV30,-,CAWSPSYNSPLHF,TGTGCCTGGAGCCCCAGTTATAATTCACCCCTCCACTTT
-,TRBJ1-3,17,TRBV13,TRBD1,CASSPNRGLLSGNTIYF,TGTGCCAGCAGCCCGAACAGGGGGCTGCTCTCTGGAAACACCATATATTTT
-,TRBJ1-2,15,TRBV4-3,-,CASSQALAANYGYTF,TGCGCCAGCAGCCAAGCATTGGCAGCGAACTATGGCTACACCTTC
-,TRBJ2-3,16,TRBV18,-,CASSPEVRRVGDTQYF,TGTGCCAGCTCACCTGAAGTTCGCAGGGTTGGAGATACGCAGTATTTT
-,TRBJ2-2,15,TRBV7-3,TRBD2,CASSPSGGGTGELFF,TGTGCCAGCAGCCCTAGCGGGGGGGGCACCGGGGAGCTGTTTTTT
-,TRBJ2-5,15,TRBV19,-,CASSIRGGYQETQYF,TGTGCCAGTAGTATACGGGGTGGGTACCAAGAGACCCAGTACTTC
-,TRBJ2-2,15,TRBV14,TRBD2,CASSQGGLHTGELFF,TGTGCCAGCAGCCAAGGGGGACTACACACCGGGGAGCTGTTTTTT
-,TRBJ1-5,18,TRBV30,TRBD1,CAWSAPGQWANSNQPQHF,TGTGCCTGGAGTGCCCCGGGACAGTGGGCCAATAGCAATCAGCCCCAGCATTTT
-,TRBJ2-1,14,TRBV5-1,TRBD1,CASSPSGTGGTQFF,TGCGCCAGCAGCCCCTCCGGGACAGGGGGCACCCAGTTCTTC
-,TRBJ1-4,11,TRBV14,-,CASSPGGKLFF,TGTGCCAGCAGCCCCGGAGGAAAACTGTTTTTT
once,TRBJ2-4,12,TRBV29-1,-,CSVEDGRNIQYF,TGCAGCGTTGAAGATGGCAGAAACATTCAGTACTTC
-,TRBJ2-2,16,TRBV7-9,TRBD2,CASSLPTSENTGELFF,TGTGCCAGCAGTTTACCCACTAGCGAAAACACCGGGGAGCTGTTTTTT
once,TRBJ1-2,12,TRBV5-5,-,CASSLEPYGYTF,TGTGCCAGCAGCTTGGAGCCGTATGGCTACACCTTC
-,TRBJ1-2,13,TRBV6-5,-,CASSYSERAGYTF,TGTGCCAGCAGTTACTCGGAGAGGGCTGGCTACACCTTC
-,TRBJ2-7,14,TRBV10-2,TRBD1,CASRAGTGRYEQYF,TGCGCCAGCAGGGCCGGGACAGGGCGCTACGAGCAGTACTTC
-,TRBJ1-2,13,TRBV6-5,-,CASSPREISGYTF,TGTGCCAGCAGTCCCCGGGAGATTAGTGGCTACACCTTC
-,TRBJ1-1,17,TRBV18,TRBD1,CASSPVGQGHLGTEAFF,TGTGCCAGCTCACCAGTGGGACAGGGTCATTTGGGCACTGAAGCTTTCTTT
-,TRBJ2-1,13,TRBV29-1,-,CSVDGYSYNEQFF,TGCAGCGTTGACGGGTACTCCTACAATGAGCAGTTCTTC
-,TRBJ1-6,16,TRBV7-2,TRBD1,CASSWTGGAGNSPLHF,TGTGCCAGCAGTTGGACAGGGGGCGCGGGCAATTCACCCCTCCACTTT
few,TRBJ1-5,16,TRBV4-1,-,CASSQVSLPGNQPQHF,TGCGCCAGCAGCCAAGTTAGCCTACCCGGCAATCAGCCCCAGCATTTT
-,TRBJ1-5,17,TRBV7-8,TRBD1,CASSPRDRGPPGQPQHF,TGTGCCAGCAGCCCCCGGGACAGGGGGCCTCCAGGGCAGCCCCAGCATTTT
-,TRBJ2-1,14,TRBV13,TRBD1,CASSFPTGYNEQFF,TGTGCCAGCAGCTTTCCGACAGGGTACAATGAGCAGTTCTTC
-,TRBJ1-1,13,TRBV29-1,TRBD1,CSVGQVQQGEAFF,TGCAGCGTCGGACAGGTTCAGCAAGGTGAAGCTTTCTTT
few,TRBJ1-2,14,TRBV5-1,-,CASSPPLGEYGYTF,TGCGCCAGCAGCCCCCCACTCGGGGAATATGGCTACACCTTC
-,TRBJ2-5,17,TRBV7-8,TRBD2,CASSLGTSGGRGETQYF,TGTGCCAGCAGCTTAGGGACTAGCGGGGGGCGGGGGGAGACCCAGTACTTC
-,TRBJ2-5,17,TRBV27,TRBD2,CASSLLTKRGGLETQYF,TGTGCCAGCAGTCTCCTCACTAAGCGGGGGGGCTTGGAGACCCAGTACTTC
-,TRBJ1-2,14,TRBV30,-,CAWSVFGRGYGYTF,TGTGCCTGGAGTGTATTCGGCAGGGGATATGGCTACACCTTC
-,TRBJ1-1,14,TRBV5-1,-,CASSLLTGSTEAFF,TGCGCCAGCAGCTTGCTCACAGGGTCCACTGAAGCTTTCTTT
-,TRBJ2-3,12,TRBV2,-,CASSTASDTQYF,TGTGCCAGCAGTACAGCTTCAGATACGCAGTATTTT
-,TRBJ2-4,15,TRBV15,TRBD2,CATSYSGGSKNIQYF,TGTGCCACCAGCTATAGCGGGGGGTCCAAAAACATTCAGTACTTC
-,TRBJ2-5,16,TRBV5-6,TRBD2,CASSFSGGASQETQYF,TGTGCCAGCAGCTTTAGCGGGGGGGCGAGTCAAGAGACCCAGTACTTC
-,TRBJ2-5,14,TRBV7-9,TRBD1,CASSLRTGTETQYF,TGTGCCAGCAGCTTAAGGACAGGGACGGAGACCCAGTACTTC
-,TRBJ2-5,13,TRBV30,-,CAWSVRTGVTQYF,TGTGCCTGGAGTGTCCGGACGGGGGTAACCCAGTACTTC
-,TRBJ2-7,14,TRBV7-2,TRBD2,CASSQQRGSYEQYF,TGTGCCAGCAGTCAACAGCGGGGTTCCTACGAGCAGTACTTC
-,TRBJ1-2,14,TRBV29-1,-,CSVEGHRTNYGYTF,TGCAGCGTTGAAGGACACCGAACTAACTATGGCTACACCTTC
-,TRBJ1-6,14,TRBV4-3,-,CASSQAPGDSPLHF,TGCGCCAGCAGCCAAGCCCCGGGGGATTCACCCCTCCACTTT
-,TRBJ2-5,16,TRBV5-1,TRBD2,CASSTGLAGIQETQYF,TGCGCCAGCAGCACCGGACTAGCGGGGATTCAAGAGACCCAGTACTTC
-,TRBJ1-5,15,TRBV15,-,CATSRDVGANQPQHF,TGTGCCACCAGCAGAGATGTCGGTGCTAATCAGCCCCAGCATTTT
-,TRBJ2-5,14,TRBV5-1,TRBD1,CASSLTGGQETQYF,TGCGCCAGCAGCCTGACAGGGGGACAGGAGACCCAGTACTTC
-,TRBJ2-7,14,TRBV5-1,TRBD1,CASSLGQGGSEQYF,TGCGCCAGCAGCTTGGGACAGGGTGGGAGCGAGCAGTACTTC
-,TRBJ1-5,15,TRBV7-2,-,CASSLSTVRNQPQHF,TGTGCCAGCAGCTTAAGCACAGTCCGGAATCAGCCCCAGCATTTT